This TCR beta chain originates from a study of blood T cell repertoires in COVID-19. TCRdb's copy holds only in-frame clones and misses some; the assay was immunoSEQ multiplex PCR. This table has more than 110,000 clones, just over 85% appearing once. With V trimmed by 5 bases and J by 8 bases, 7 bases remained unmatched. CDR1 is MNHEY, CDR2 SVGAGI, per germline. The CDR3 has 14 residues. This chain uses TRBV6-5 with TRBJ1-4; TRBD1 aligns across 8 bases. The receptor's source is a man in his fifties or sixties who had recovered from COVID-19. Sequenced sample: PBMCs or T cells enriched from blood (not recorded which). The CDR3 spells CASSHDRGLEKLFF. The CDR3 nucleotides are TGTGCCAGCAGTCACGACAGGGGACTCGAAAAACTGTTTTTT.